The clone carrying this T cell receptor beta chain was found once. The sample is drawn from a study of blood T cell repertoires in COVID-19. The table came from immunoSEQ multiplex PCR; TCRdb's copy has only in-frame clones and leaves some out. The sample holds fewer than 200,000 clones, around 90% seen once. V shed 4 bases and J shed 8 bases, with 15 bases lying between them. The germline CDR1 and CDR2 sequences are SGDLS and YYNGEE. This CDR3 comprises 13 residues. This chain links TRBV9 with TRBJ1-1; a possible D gene is TRBD1 (6 bases). The sequencing input was peripheral blood. This receptor was taken from a woman in her sixties who had recovered from COVID-19. The CDR3, as DNA: TGTGCCAGCAGCTTCAGACCCGGGACAGAAGCTTTCTTT. Translated: CASSFRPGTEAFF.